This T cell receptor (beta chain) was captured in a study of breast tumors, draining lymph nodes, adjacent tissues. Each CDR3 protein is one row after TCRdb ran MiXCR on the multiplex PCR reads. The table has around 12,000 distinct CDR3 sequences, approximately 70% seen once. Germline values: CDR1 MGHDK, CDR2 SYGVNS. The V gene lost 3 bases and the J gene lost 0 bases, with 8 bases spanning the gap. This CDR3 region has 15 residues. Sequenced: tumor-adjacent breast tissue. This receptor was identified in a female donor with breast cancer. Some clones in this sample may be carry-over from other donors' samples. The rearrangement uses TRBV25-1 and TRBJ2-2; D call uncertain. CDR3 in DNA: TGTGCCAGCAGTGATTGGCAGACGAACACCGGGGAGCTGTTTTTT. Translation: CASSDWQTNTGELFF.